One sample yielded the 24 T cell receptor beta chains listed below, sequenced in a study of blood T cell repertoires in COVID-19. Data came from immunoSEQ multiplex PCR; TCRdb stores just in-frame clones and leaves some out. The data contain 240,000 or so clones, 82% of them singletons. Sample: peripheral blood. The source of these receptors is a woman between 55 and 75 years old with active or convalescent COVID-19.

The rearrangement joins TRBV30 to TRBJ1-5; 9 nucleotides agree with TRBD1. This CDR3 contains 13 residues. The germline gives CDR1 GTSNPN, CDR2 SVGIG (reference sequence). J lost 5 bases, V lost 1 base, and 0 bases had no gene match. CDR3 nucleotides: TGTGCCTGGAGTGGGACAGGGGATCAGCCCCAGCATTTT. This gives the protein CAWSGTGDQPQHF.

This clone occurred once. The chain combines TRBV27 with TRBJ2-5; 10 positions match TRBD2. CDR3 size: 17 residues. Germline V CDR1 and CDR2: MNHEY, SMNVEV (reference sequence). Trimming took 6 bases from V and 1 from J; bases not matched to a gene: 11. The CDR3, as DNA: TGTGCCAGCAGAACTGGAGTGGCTAGCGGGGGCCAAGAGACCCAGTACTTC. Amino acid sequence: CASRTGVASGGQETQYF.

The chain has TRBV6-5 and TRBJ1-2, with 9 nucleotides matching TRBD1. The V and J ends lost 8 bases and 10 bases, in that order; junction bases with no gene match: 5. Looked up from germline, CDR1 is MNHEY and CDR2 is SVGAGI. There are 11 residues in the CDR3. CDR3 DNA sequence: TGTGCCAGCCGGGGACAGGGCCACTACACCTTC. This codes for CASRGQGHYTF.

This clone was observed a single time. The V and J genes are TRBV18 and TRBJ1-2, with D possibly matching TRBD1 (6 bases). The CDR3 loop spans 16 amino acids. V lost 5 bases and J 0 bases, leaving 16 bases between the germline ends. Germline CDR1 reads KGHSH; CDR2 reads LQKENI. The CDR3 DNA is TGTGCCAGCTCAGCGACACAGGGAATCGCTAACTATGGCTACACCTTC. It specifies CASSATQGIANYGYTF.

The chain carries TRBV7-2 and TRBJ1-6; D is undetermined. Trimming took 5 bases from V and 9 from J, leaving 23 bases between them. Germline V gene sequence: CDR1 SGHTA, CDR2 FQGNSA. The CDR3 contains 17 residues. The CDR3 protein is CASSTRALGRVSSPLHF. CDR3 in DNA: TGTGCCAGCAGCACTCGGGCCCTGGGGAGGGTTTCTTCACCCCTCCACTTT.

This clone has a handful of counts. The gene calls are TRBV20-1 and TRBJ1-1; D is undetermined. This CDR3 has 11 amino acids. The V gene lost 6 bases and the J gene lost 5 bases, with 10 bases spanning the gap. Germline CDR1 reads DFQATT; CDR2 reads SNEGSKA (reference sequence). CDR3 sequence: CSAIPQTEAFF. CDR3 DNA sequence: TGCAGTGCCATACCCCAGACTGAAGCTTTCTTT.

Concerning this clone: One junction end does not reproduce the germline sequence, and a read error may be involved. CDR3 amino acids: CASSIGTRGWNQPQHF. CDR3 DNA: TGTGCCAGCAGCATAGGGACGCGGGGCTGGAATCAGCCCCAGCATTTT. The V call is TRBV13, the J call TRBJ1-5, with D perhaps TRBD1 (5 bases). The CDR3 runs to 16 residues. Germline V gene sequence: CDR1 PRHDT, CDR2 FYEKMQ (reference sequence).

The CDR3 DNA reads as TGTGCCTGGAGTGTAACCGGACAGGGGGTAAAAAACATTCAGTACTTC. Translating it yields CAWSVTGQGVKNIQYF. This chain links TRBV30 with TRBJ2-4, with TRBD1 identical over 10 bases. The trim removed 0 bases at V and 4 bases at J, leaving 6 bases unmatched. Germline CDR1 and CDR2: GTSNPN and SVGIG (reference sequence). The CDR3 is made up of 16 amino acids.

The chain is built from TRBV19 and TRBJ1-1; weak D call: TRBD1 (6 bases). Trimming pared 3 bases from V and 5 bases from J, leaving 19 bases between. The V gene's germline CDR1 is LNHDA and CDR2 SQIVND (reference sequence). CDR3 length: 16 residues. CDR3 in DNA: TGTGCCAGTAGTATTTTGCCACAGGGACGTAAGACTGAAGCTTTCTTT. It is translated as CASSILPQGRKTEAFF. Using reference TRBV19 and TRBJ1-1 for the parts outside the CDR3, the full variable domain is DGGITQSPKYLFRKEGQNVTLSCEQNLNHDAMYWYRQDPGQGLRLIYYSQIVNDFQKGDIAEGYSVSREKKESFPLTVTSAQKNPTAFYLCASSILPQGRKTEAFFGQGTRLTVV.

This clone occurred a few times. This chain joins TRBV5-4 and TRBJ1-2; 8 bases align to TRBD1. From germline, CDR1 is SGHNT and CDR2 YYREEE (reference sequence). The CDR3 has 14 amino acids. Trimming removed 4 bases from V and 4 bases from J; junction bases left unmatched: 6. The CDR3 DNA reads TGTGCCAGCAGCCTGGGACAGGACATCTATGGCTACACCTTC. Its protein product is CASSLGQDIYGYTF.

V gene TRBV4-1 combines with J gene TRBJ2-7; a possible D gene is TRBD2 (6 bases). The CDR3 length is 15 residues. V lost 2 bases and J lost 0, with 11 bases in between. Germline CDR1 is MGHRA and CDR2 is YSYEKL. The CDR3 sequence is CASSQWEASSYEQYF. The CDR3, as DNA: TGCGCCAGCAGCCAATGGGAGGCTAGCTCCTACGAGCAGTACTTC.

In DNA form, the CDR3 reads TGTGCCAGCAGTGAAGCCGGGACAGGGATCTACGAGCAGTACTTC. Protein: CASSEAGTGIYEQYF. V gene TRBV6-1 combines with J gene TRBJ2-7, with 9 bases matching TRBD1. The V gene's germline CDR1 is MNHNS and CDR2 SASEGT. The CDR3 sequence is 15 residues long. Trimming cost V 0 bases and J 3 bases; bases outside gene matches: 3.

The chain employs TRBV6-2 or TRBV6-3 and TRBJ2-1, with D maybe TRBD2 (5 bases). V lost 6 bases and J lost 10, with 13 bases in between. CDR1 and CDR2 from the germline V gene are MNHEY and SVGEGT. The CDR3 spans 12 residues. The CDR3 loop reads CASSPTRSEQFF. In DNA form, the CDR3 reads TGTGCCAGCAGCCCTACTAGGTCCGAGCAGTTCTTC.

The genes are TRBV7-6 and TRBJ2-7, with 11 bases lining up with TRBD1. The CDR3 totals 17 residues. V shed 5 bases, J shed 5 bases, and the junction held 14 bases outside the gene matches. Germline-derived CDR1 and CDR2 are SGHVS and FNYEAQ. The CDR3 protein is CASSARTGGGIKNEQYF. The CDR3 DNA follows: TGTGCCAGCAGCGCACGGACAGGGGGCGGCATTAAGAACGAGCAGTACTTC.

The rearrangement uses TRBV6-4 and TRBJ1-2, with a tentative D call TRBD1 (5 bases). Trimming pared 3 bases from V and 2 bases from J, leaving 7 bases between. CDR3 length equals 13 residues. The germline V gene has CDR1 MRHNA and CDR2 SNTAGT. CDR3 DNA: TGTGCCAGCAGTGAGGGGCTCAACTATGGCTACACCTTC. Translation: CASSEGLNYGYTF.

The chain is built from TRBV5-1 and TRBJ1-3; D is perhaps TRBD1 (6 bases). Germline V gene data show CDR1 as SGHRS and CDR2 as YFSETQ. V lost 0 bases and J lost 2, with 12 bases in between. CDR3 length: 16 amino acids. CDR3 protein: CASSLDTGSPGNTIYF. CDR3 DNA sequence: TGCGCCAGCAGCTTGGACACAGGGTCCCCTGGAAACACCATATATTTT.

This clone occurred once. The chain links TRBV2 to TRBJ1-6; a possible D gene is TRBD1 (5 bases). This CDR3 comprises 13 residues. V lost 6 bases and J lost 13, with 16 bases in between. The germline V gene encodes CDR1 SNHLY and CDR2 FYNNEI. The CDR3 loop reads CASRGPGEVPLHF. CDR3 nucleotide sequence: TGTGCCAGCAGGGGCCCGGGGGAGGTGCCCCTCCACTTT.

The chain recombines TRBV3-1 (or the pseudogene TRBV3-2) with TRBJ2-1; tentative D call: TRBD2 (7 bases). The CDR3 runs to 16 residues. Germline V gives CDR1 LGHDT, CDR2 YNNKEL (reference sequence). Trimming left V 2 bases short and J 4 bases short, with 15 bases between. This CDR3 reads CASSQRGGAGYNEQFF. The DNA of the CDR3 is TGTGCCAGCAGCCAAAGGGGGGGTGCGGGGTACAATGAGCAGTTCTTC.

The gene calls are TRBV21-1 and TRBJ1-4; TRBD1, the D gene given by the table, was not confirmed from the DNA. TRBV21-1 is an annotated pseudogene. The CDR3 runs to 18 residues. Written as DNA, the CDR3 is TGTGCCAGCAGCCCAAAGACAGGGGGTCCCCTCTGTGATGAAAAACTGTTTTTT. Its translation is CASSPKTGGPLCDEKLFF.

The chain has TRBV28 and TRBJ1-4, with a tentative D call TRBD1 (5 bases). Germline lookup yields CDR1 MDHEN and CDR2 SYDVKM. The length of the CDR3 is 14 residues. V shed 7 bases and J shed 4 bases, with 13 bases lying between them. This CDR3 is CASTLTGVNEKLFF. The CDR3 DNA is TGTGCCAGCACTCTCACGGGGGTTAATGAAAAACTGTTTTTT.

This clone occurred a few times. V is TRBV10-2 and J is TRBJ1-2; the D gene is possibly TRBD1 (6 bases). V was pared by 0 bases and J by 8 bases, with 10 bases between. Germline CDR1 reads WSHSY; CDR2 reads SAAADI. The CDR3 consists of 13 residues. As DNA, the CDR3 is TGCGCCAGCAGTGAGTCCAGGGGTAACGGCTACACCTTC. Its protein product is CASSESRGNGYTF.

J is TRBJ1-1 and V is TRBV7-9, with 10 bases identical to TRBD1. The germline V gene encodes CDR1 SEHNR and CDR2 FQNEAQ (reference sequence). Losses at the gene ends were 1 base for V and 4 bases for J; bases not matched to a gene: 6. This CDR3 has 16 amino acids. In nucleotides, the CDR3 is TGTGCCAGCAGCTTAGATGTGGGACAGGGGAGCACTGAAGCTTTCTTT. Translation gives CASSLDVGQGSTEAFF.

This chain joins TRBV23-1 and TRBJ2-7; unclear D gene. TRBV23-1 is noted as an ORF with a role that remains uncertain. This CDR3 region has 15 residues. With 2 bases removed from V and 6 bases from J, the gap between germline ends came to 17 bases. The CDR3 sequence is CASSQLGTDNFEQYF. Written as DNA, the CDR3 is TGCGCCAGCAGTCAACTTGGAACAGACAACTTCGAGCAGTACTTC.

The sample holds a few counts of this clone. V usage is TRBV5-1 and J usage is TRBJ1-1, with TRBD1 as a possible D gene (6 bases). Trimming stripped 5 bases from V and 0 bases from J, with 14 bases between. This CDR3 is 15 amino acids long. From germline, CDR1 is SGHRS and CDR2 YFSETQ. The CDR3 region is CASRGGGGLNTEAFF. In DNA form, the CDR3 reads TGCGCCAGCAGAGGGGGGGGCGGATTGAACACTGAAGCTTTCTTT.